A single sample gave rise to the 14 T cell receptor beta chains below, sequenced in a study of CD8 T cells in Susac syndrome. Roughly 0.45 to 1 ug RNA was reverse transcribed with random hexamers. TCRdb reprocessed the immunoSEQ multiplex PCR reads via MiXCR and lists one record per CDR3 protein. The profile shows about 140,000 distinct CDR3 sequences, about 95% of them singletons. The sample comprised CD8+ T cells from PBMCs. The receptor set was obtained from a human donor with Susac syndrome.

This chain uses TRBV3-1 with TRBJ2-5, with 8 bases lining up with TRBD2. After removal of 1 base from V and 1 base from J, the junction contained 2 bases not matched to a gene. CDR3 length: 15 residues. Germline V gene lookup returns CDR1 LGHDT and CDR2 YNNKEL (reference sequence). The CDR3 sequence: CASSQVAGLQETQYF. DNA for the CDR3: TGTGCCAGCAGCCAAGTAGCGGGACTCCAAGAGACCCAGTACTTC.

The gene calls are TRBV19 and TRBJ2-3; D unclear. The CDR3 covers 12 residues. CDR1 and CDR2 (germline): LNHDA, SQIVND (reference sequence). V was trimmed by 7 bases and J by 4 bases, leaving 9 bases between them. The CDR3 region is CASIGVPDTQYF. For the CDR3, the DNA is TGTGCCAGTATTGGTGTTCCAGATACGCAGTATTTT.

The rearrangement uses TRBV28 and TRBJ2-6; D gene ambiguous. Per germline, CDR1 MDHEN and CDR2 SYDVKM. The CDR3 loop spans 15 amino acids. Between the trimmed V and J ends, which lost 8 bases and 1 base, there was a span of 12 bases. The CDR3 reads CASLPVLSGANVLTF. Written as DNA, the CDR3 is TGTGCCAGCCTTCCAGTACTATCTGGGGCCAACGTCCTGACTTTC.

This CDR3 is CAIGQSLDEKLFF. The CDR3 bases are TGTGCCATCGGACAGTCTCTGGACGAAAAACTGTTTTTT. This sequence joins TRBV10-3 and TRBJ1-4; TRBD1 is a possible D gene (6 bases). V was trimmed by 8 bases and J by 8 bases, leaving 15 bases between them. Germline-derived CDR1 and CDR2 are ENHRY and SYGVKD. The CDR3 totals 13 residues.

The chain couples TRBV27 to TRBJ1-1; D unclear. Trimming cost V 4 bases and J 8 bases, with 14 bases left between them. CDR3 length: 13 amino acids. From germline, CDR1 is MNHEY and CDR2 SMNVEV (reference sequence). CDR3 sequence: CASSWGGSTEAFF. CDR3 sequence (DNA): TGTGCCAGCAGTTGGGGAGGGTCGACAGAAGCTTTCTTT.

This chain joins TRBV12-3 or TRBV12-4 and TRBJ2-7; D may be TRBD1 or TRBD2 (5 bases each). CDR3 size: 14 residues. The V gene lost 5 bases and the J gene lost 0 bases, with 11 bases spanning the gap. The CDR3 region has the DNA TGTGCCAGCAGTCACCGGGACCACTCCTACGAGCAGTACTTC. The encoded protein is CASSHRDHSYEQYF.

This chain links TRBV20-1 with TRBJ2-5; TRBD2 matches 11 bases. CDR3 length equals 17 residues. The germline V gene has CDR1 DFQATT and CDR2 SNEGSKA (reference sequence). The V gene end was trimmed by 0 bases and the J gene end by 2 bases; junction bases not matched to a gene: 8. The CDR3 protein is CSARDGGLADAQETQYF. CDR3 DNA: TGCAGTGCTAGAGATGGGGGACTAGCGGACGCACAAGAGACCCAGTACTTC.

V is TRBV20-1 and J is TRBJ2-1, with 7 bases aligning to TRBD2. The CDR3 spans 15 residues. The germline V gene has CDR1 DFQATT and CDR2 SNEGSKA (reference sequence). V lost 6 bases and J lost 5; bases outside the gene matches: 13. CDR3: CSALRGSGVDNEQFF. The CDR3 DNA is TGCAGTGCACTCCGAGGCAGCGGGGTAGACAATGAGCAGTTCTTC.

V is TRBV5-5 and J is TRBJ1-1, with a tentative D call TRBD1 (5 bases). The CDR3 covers 13 residues. V lost 6 bases and J 1 base, leaving 10 bases between the germline ends. CDR1 and CDR2 from the germline V gene are SGHKS and YYEKEE (reference sequence). The CDR3 region has the DNA TGTGCCAGCACAGGGCCCCCGAACACTGAAGCTTTCTTT. Protein product: CASTGPPNTEAFF.

CDR3 amino acids: CSVEWTAKGEKLFF. The CDR3 coding sequence is TGCAGCGTTGAATGGACAGCTAAAGGAGAAAAACTGTTTTTT. This chain connects TRBV29-1 to TRBJ1-4, with D possibly TRBD1 on 6 matching bases. Trimming cost V 2 bases and J 8 bases, with 15 bases left between them. CDR3 length: 14 residues. Germline V gene data show CDR1 as SQVTM and CDR2 as ANQGSEA.

The chain links TRBV2 to TRBJ2-1; D remains ambiguous. Trimming took 2 bases from V and 0 from J, leaving 5 bases between them. CDR1 and CDR2 (germline): SNHLY, FYNNEI. This CDR3 is 14 amino acids long. In DNA, the CDR3 is TGTGCCAGCAGTGAAAGCAGCTCCTACAATGAGCAGTTCTTC. Residues: CASSESSSYNEQFF.

The chain combines TRBV11-3 with TRBJ2-1; possible D gene TRBD2, 5 bases. The ends were cut back, 1 base at V and 5 bases at J, with 12 bases in the middle. The CDR3 spans 15 residues. The V gene's germline CDR1 is SGHNT and CDR2 YENEEA. The CDR3 DNA reads TGTGCCAGCAGCTTAGGAATAGGACTTAACAATGAGCAGTTCTTC. Translation: CASSLGIGLNNEQFF.

This chain links TRBV20-1 with TRBJ2-1, with D perhaps assigned TRBD1 or TRBD2 (5 bases each). The germline CDR1 and CDR2 sequences are DFQATT and SNEGSKA (reference sequence). The CDR3 has 11 residues. Trimming left V 6 bases short and J 14 bases short, with 17 bases between. The CDR3 DNA follows: TGCAGTGCGAGTACCGGGACCGGCGAGTTCTTC. Protein sequence: CSASTGTGEFF.

V is TRBV7-9 and J is TRBJ2-7; D may be TRBD1 (5 bases). Trimming stripped 5 bases from V and 0 bases from J, with 11 bases between. This CDR3 contains 14 residues. Germline V lookup: CDR1 SEHNR, CDR2 FQNEAQ (reference sequence). The CDR3 region is CASSLDTSSYEQYF. The CDR3 region has the DNA TGTGCCAGCAGCCTGGACACATCCTCCTACGAGCAGTACTTC.